This T cell receptor (beta chain) was retrieved from a study of patients and donors after allogeneic stem cell transplantation. J was trimmed by 0 bases and V by 7 bases; bases with no gene match: 4. Germline values: CDR1 MDHEN, CDR2 SYDVKM. This CDR3 has 15 amino acids. In TCRdb, the RT-PCR reads were re-called with MiXCR into one record per CDR3 protein. The table records approximately 140,000 distinct CDR3 sequences, about a third of them present only once. Material: blood, either unsorted or a sorted T cell fraction (not recorded which). The TCR originated in a human donor who was either an allogeneic HSCT recipient or a stem cell or donor lymphocyte infusion donor (not recorded which). It is not recorded whose cells these are; they may come from a transplant donor. The chain uses TRBV28 and TRBJ2-4; 9 nucleotides agree with TRBD2. This chain's CDR3 is CASTLTSGAKNIQYF. The CDR3 DNA is TGTGCCAGCACCCTGACTAGCGGAGCCAAAAACATTCAGTACTTC.